Reported below is one T cell receptor beta chain. These data come from a study of blood T cell repertoires in COVID-19. The length of the CDR3 is 15 residues. The V gene end was trimmed by 6 bases and the J gene end by 8 bases; junction bases not matched to a gene: 10. The germline CDR1 and CDR2 sequences are SNHLY and FYNNEI. Some clones are missing from TCRdb's copy, which holds only in-frame ones; the method was immunoSEQ multiplex PCR. The table includes around 200,000 clones, more than 85% detected once. The source of this sequence is a man aged 35 to 55 with active or convalescent COVID-19. Sequenced: peripheral blood. V usage is TRBV2 and J usage is TRBJ2-4; TRBD1 agrees at 10 bases. CDR3 in DNA: TGTGCCAGCAGGAAGATAGGACAGGGGGGAGACATTCAGTACTTC. It translates to CASRKIGQGGDIQYF.